This entry lists 4 T cell receptor beta chains sequenced from one sample in a study of tumor and adjacent non-tumor tissue in lung cancer. This sample's RNA came from whole unsorted tissue. Distant lung tissue was collected more than 3 cm away from the tumor edge. Three rounds of nested PCR, following a modified ARM-PCR protocol, produced the TCRbeta library. TCRdb re-derived calls from the multiplex PCR reads in MiXCR, one entry per CDR3 protein. The sample lists some 80,000 distinct CDR3 sequences, over 60% occurring once. The sequenced sample consisted of distant non-tumor lung tissue. Every receptor here comes from a man between 65 and 85 years old with non-small cell lung cancer.

J is TRBJ2-2 and V is TRBV20-1; 11 bases map to TRBD2. Germline assignment: CDR1 DFQATT and CDR2 SNEGSKA (reference sequence). This CDR3 contains 14 residues. J gave up 5 bases and V 6 bases, and 5 bases lay outside the gene matches. The CDR3 region is CSAPPSGRTGELFF. The CDR3 DNA follows: TGCAGTGCCCCGCCTAGCGGGAGGACCGGGGAGCTGTTTTTT.

Turning to this clonotype: At one boundary the junction diverges from the germline segment, which might be a read error. The chain uses TRBV4-1 and TRBJ2-7; the match to TRBD2 covers 10 bases. From germline, CDR1 is MGHRA and CDR2 YSYEKL. The CDR3 extends over 16 amino acids. CDR3 coding DNA: TGCGCCTGCAGCCGGACACTAGCGGGAAAGGGGGACGAGCAGTACTTT. It yields the protein CACSRTLAGKGDEQYF.

The chain recombines TRBV28 with TRBJ2-5; the match to TRBD2 covers 10 bases. The CDR3 has 15 amino acids. Trimming took 5 bases from V and 4 from J; bases not matched to a gene: 7. In germline, CDR1 is MDHEN, CDR2 SYDVKM. CDR3 coding DNA: TGTGCCAGCAGTCTCCGGTTAGCGGGAGGAGAGACCCAGTACTTC. It specifies CASSLRLAGGETQYF.

As for this clonotype: A read error may account for a junction end that differs from germline. The rearrangement links TRBV6-2 or TRBV6-3 to TRBJ2-5, with a possible D match to TRBD2 (6 bases). The CDR3 sequence is 14 residues long. Germline loops: CDR1 MNHEY, CDR2 SVGEGT. In DNA form, the CDR3 reads TGTGCCATCGGTACAAACCCAAGCCGGGAGACACAGTACTTC. Translation: CAIGTNPSRETQYF.